These T cell receptor beta chains were read from a single sample in a study of blood T cell repertoires in COVID-19. Clones were read by immunoSEQ multiplex PCR, and TCRdb kept only the in-frame ones, dropping some. Of about 230,000 clones in the sample, roughly 88% were seen once. The specimen sequenced was peripheral blood. Receptors originate from a man aged 35 to 55 with acute or convalescent COVID-19. The CDR3 runs from the conserved cysteine through the conserved F or W. The D gene is left open where the match is weak. Where a row states a size, it is once, few, many or the class of an expanded clone; other rows omit it.

j_call	clone_size	v_call	cdr3_length	d_call	cdr3_nt	cdr3_aa
TRBJ1-1	NA	TRBV19	14	NA	TGTGCCAGTAGTACGGTCAGGGGAAGGTATGAAGCTTTCTTT	CASSTVRGRYEAFF
TRBJ2-1	NA	TRBV18	18	TRBD2	TGTGCCAGCTCACCAAGCTGGGCTAGCGGGTATTCCTTGGATGAGCAGTTCTTC	CASSPSWASGYSLDEQFF
TRBJ1-1	NA	TRBV2	13	NA	TGTGCCAGCAGTGGTTTTATGAACACTGAAGCTTTCTTT	CASSGFMNTEAFF
TRBJ2-3	NA	TRBV7-9	15	TRBD2	TGTGCCAGCAGCTATACTAGCGGCTACACAGATACGCAGTATTTT	CASSYTSGYTDTQYF
TRBJ1-1	NA	TRBV11-2	14	NA	TGTGCCAGCAGCCGGTTGACAGGAAGTATTGAAGCTTTCTTT	CASSRLTGSIEAFF
TRBJ2-7	NA	TRBV27	13	TRBD1	TGTGCCAGCAGTTGGACAGGAAGCTACGAGCAGTACTTC	CASSWTGSYEQYF
TRBJ1-2	NA	TRBV19	15	NA	TGTGCCAGTAGTACCCAAGGGAGGGGGAACTATGGCTACACCTTC	CASSTQGRGNYGYTF
TRBJ1-1	NA	TRBV19	14	NA	TGTGCCAGTAGTACGAGGAGGGGAGGAACTGAAGCTTTCTTT	CASSTRRGGTEAFF
TRBJ2-3	NA	TRBV14	18	TRBD1	TGTGCCAGCAGCCAAGGGACAGGGACTCTCCCTAGCACAGATACGCAGTATTTT	CASSQGTGTLPSTDTQYF
TRBJ1-6	NA	TRBV6-1	18	TRBD1	TGTGCCAGCAGTGAAATTTTGCCAGGGGGCTCCTATAATTCACCCCTCCACTTT	CASSEILPGGSYNSPLHF
TRBJ2-5	few	TRBV2	14	NA	TGTGCCAGCACCTGGGCGGACACCCAAGAGACCCAGTACTTC	CASTWADTQETQYF
TRBJ1-6	NA	TRBV18	17	TRBD1	TGTGCCAGCTCACCTAACCCCGCCACAGGGGTTAATTCACCCCTCCACTTT	CASSPNPATGVNSPLHF
TRBJ1-1	NA	TRBV14	13	NA	TGTGCCAGCAGCCAAGCAGGGTGGACTGAAGCTTTCTTT	CASSQAGWTEAFF
TRBJ1-2	NA	TRBV2	13	TRBD1	TGTGCCAGCAGATGGGACAGAAGATATGGCTACACCTTC	CASRWDRRYGYTF
TRBJ1-1	NA	TRBV27	13	NA	TGTGCCAGCAGTTTAATCGGGGGCACTGAAGCTTTCTTT	CASSLIGGTEAFF
TRBJ1-6	NA	TRBV14	12	NA	TGTGCCAGCAGCCAGGGACAATTAGCCCTCCACTTT	CASSQGQLALHF
TRBJ2-3	NA	TRBV5-6	16	TRBD2	TGTGCCAGCAGCCAGCTAGCGGGAGGCCTCACAGATACGCAGTATTTT	CASSQLAGGLTDTQYF
TRBJ2-3	NA	TRBV7-2	16	TRBD2	TGTGCCAGCAGCTTAGAATTTACTAGCGGAATTGGGACGCAGTATTTT	CASSLEFTSGIGTQYF
TRBJ2-2	NA	TRBV2	15	NA	TGTGCCAGCAGTGAAAGTGGACTCATCACCGGGGAGCTGTTTTTT	CASSESGLITGELFF
TRBJ1-5	NA	TRBV28	16	NA	TGTGCCAGCAGTTTATCACAGCGGGCAAGCAATCAGCCCCAGCATTTT	CASSLSQRASNQPQHF
TRBJ2-2	NA	TRBV18	19	TRBD2	TGTGCCAGCTCTCCTACGCCCCAGGGACTAGCGGCGAACACCGGGGAGCTGTTTTTT	CASSPTPQGLAANTGELFF
TRBJ2-3	NA	TRBV9	16	NA	TGTGCCAGCAGCGTAGCTAGCACACTCAATGAGGATACGCAGTATTTT	CASSVASTLNEDTQYF
TRBJ1-2	NA	TRBV30	12	TRBD1	TGTGCCTGGGGGGACAGGGGAAAGGGCTACACCTTC	CAWGDRGKGYTF
TRBJ2-2	once	TRBV25-1	16	TRBD1	TGTGCCAGCAGTGGCCCCGGACAGGGGAGCACCGGGGAGCTGTTTTTT	CASSGPGQGSTGELFF
TRBJ1-1	NA	TRBV5-5	13	NA	TGTGCCAGCAGCTTGAGTAGGACAACCGGCGCTTTCTTT	CASSLSRTTGAFF
TRBJ1-5	once	TRBV9	15	NA	TGTGCCAGCAGCGCTCAGGGTGGTGGCAATCAGCCCCAGCATTTT	CASSAQGGGNQPQHF
TRBJ2-1	NA	TRBV7-8	12	NA	TGTGCCGTTGATAGCTCCTACAATGAGCAGTTCTTC	CAVDSSYNEQFF
TRBJ1-1	NA	TRBV5-6	15	NA	TGTGCCAGCAGCTTGGGTAAGCGACTGAACACTGAAGCTTTCTTT	CASSLGKRLNTEAFF
TRBJ2-3	NA	TRBV5-1	17	TRBD2	TGCGCCAGCAGCTTGGAGGTCCTAGCGGGAGTAGCAGATACGCAGTATTTT	CASSLEVLAGVADTQYF
TRBJ1-3	NA	TRBV6-5	15	NA	TGTGCCAGCAGGGCTGACAGCGTCTCTGGAAACACCATATATTTT	CASRADSVSGNTIYF
TRBJ1-2	NA	TRBV6-5	14	TRBD1	TGTGCCAGCAGTTCCGGGACAGGGGCGGGAGGCTACACCTTC	CASSSGTGAGGYTF
TRBJ2-5	once	TRBV10-3	13	NA	TGTGCCATCAGTGATGGCAGGGCGGAGACCCAGTACTTC	CAISDGRAETQYF
TRBJ2-3	NA	TRBV7-9	18	NA	TGTGCCAGCAGCTTCCTACGACTGCTTGCCTCTTCGGGGGATACGCAGTATTTT	CASSFLRLLASSGDTQYF
TRBJ2-1	NA	TRBV2	15	NA	TGTGCCAGCAGTGAGATGGGACTGCCCTACAATGAGCAGTTCTTC	CASSEMGLPYNEQFF
TRBJ2-5	NA	TRBV10-3	17	TRBD2	TGTGCCATCAGTGATTGGACTAGCGGGATGAACTCAGAGACCCAGTACTTC	CAISDWTSGMNSETQYF
TRBJ2-2	NA	TRBV5-1	15	NA	TGCGCCAGCAGCCTCGACTGGACTGAGTTTGGGGAGCTGTTTTTT	CASSLDWTEFGELFF
TRBJ1-4	NA	TRBV6-1	14	NA	TGTGCCAGCAGTGAAAGGCAGGGCTGGGAAAAACTGTTTTTT	CASSERQGWEKLFF
TRBJ2-1	NA	TRBV19	14	TRBD2	TGTGCCAGTAGTATTCAGTCGGGAGGTGCTGAGCAGTTCTTC	CASSIQSGGAEQFF
TRBJ2-1	once	TRBV18	18	TRBD2	TGTGCCAGCTCACCACGGTCCTTTACTAGCGGGAGTTTTAATGAGCAGTTCTTC	CASSPRSFTSGSFNEQFF
TRBJ2-2	NA	TRBV25-1	11	NA	TGTGCCAGCAGTGGTTACGGGGAGCTGTTTTTT	CASSGYGELFF
TRBJ1-6	NA	TRBV4-1	14	NA	TGCGCCAGCAGCCAACCGACGGCGGCAGAGCCCCTCCACTTT	CASSQPTAAEPLHF
TRBJ2-3	NA	TRBV7-9	16	NA	TGTGCCAGCAGCCGCGGTCTGCGGGGAGGAAGAGATACGCAGTATTTT	CASSRGLRGGRDTQYF
TRBJ2-1	NA	TRBV3-1/TRBV3-2	17	TRBD1	TGTGCCAGCAGCCAGCCACAGGGGGCACCGCTAGCCAATGAGCAGTTCTTC	CASSQPQGAPLANEQFF
TRBJ1-6	NA	TRBV5-1	17	NA	TGCGCCAGCAGCACACAACCACAGGGAGCGAATAATTCACCCCTCCACTTT	CASSTQPQGANNSPLHF
TRBJ1-2	NA	TRBV19	15	NA	TGTGCCAGTATTTGGGGGGTACTCCCAGGAAGGGGCTACACCTTC	CASIWGVLPGRGYTF
TRBJ1-1	NA	TRBV9	12	NA	TGTGCCAGCGGGAGAACTAACACTGAAGCTTTCTTT	CASGRTNTEAFF
TRBJ1-5	NA	TRBV23-1	18	NA	TGCGCCAGCAGCCCAGTCCCCTCAATGGGGAGGGCCCGACAGCCCCAGCATTTT	CASSPVPSMGRARQPQHF
TRBJ1-5	NA	TRBV16	15	NA	TGTGCCAGCGCGAGGGGACGGGGGGACAATCAGCCCCAGCATTTT	CASARGRGDNQPQHF
TRBJ2-1	NA	TRBV9	14	NA	TGTGCCAGCAGCGTAGGAGTTCCTACGGGAGAGCAGTTCTTC	CASSVGVPTGEQFF
TRBJ1-1	once	TRBV12-3/TRBV12-4	13	NA	TGTGCCAGCACGAATACAGGGAACACTGAAGCTTTCTTT	CASTNTGNTEAFF
TRBJ1-4	once	TRBV19	12	NA	TGTGCCAGTAGTATCCTTAATGAAAAACTGTTTTTT	CASSILNEKLFF
TRBJ1-2	NA	TRBV19	15	NA	TGTGCCAGTAGTAACAGGGATGAGGGAAACTATGGCTACACCTTC	CASSNRDEGNYGYTF
TRBJ1-5	NA	TRBV4-2	17	NA	TGTGCCAGCAGCCAAGGAGTGGGGGCCCTTCGCCATCAGCCCCAGCATTTT	CASSQGVGALRHQPQHF
TRBJ1-4	NA	TRBV4-1	16	NA	TGCGCCAGCAGCCAAGCCTCTAGTTCACTAGGAGAAAAACTGTTTTTT	CASSQASSSLGEKLFF
TRBJ1-4	NA	TRBV25-1	15	NA	TGTGCCAGCAGTGATTACAAGGGGCCTAATGAAAAACTGTTTTTT	CASSDYKGPNEKLFF
TRBJ1-5	NA	TRBV19	13	NA	TGTGCCAGTAATCCCTCCCGGGATCAGCCCCAGCATTTT	CASNPSRDQPQHF
TRBJ2-1	NA	TRBV14	17	NA	TGTGCCAGCAGCCAACTAGCGATCGGGTTCCTTTACAATGAGCAGTTCTTC	CASSQLAIGFLYNEQFF